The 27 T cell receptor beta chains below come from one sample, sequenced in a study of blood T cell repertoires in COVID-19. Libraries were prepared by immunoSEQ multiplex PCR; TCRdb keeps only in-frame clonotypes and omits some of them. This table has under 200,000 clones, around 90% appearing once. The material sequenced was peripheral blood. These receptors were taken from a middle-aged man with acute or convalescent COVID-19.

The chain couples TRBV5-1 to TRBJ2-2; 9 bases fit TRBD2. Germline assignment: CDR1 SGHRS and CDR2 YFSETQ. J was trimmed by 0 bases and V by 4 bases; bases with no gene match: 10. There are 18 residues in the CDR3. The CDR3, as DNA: TGCGCCAGCAGCCCGCCCCCCGCGGGGGGGTCGAACACCGGGGAGCTGTTTTTT. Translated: CASSPPPAGGSNTGELFF.

Here the CDR3 DNA reads TGTGCCAGCAGCTTAGCCCCGACAGGGAACACTGAAGCTTTCTTT. Translated, it gives CASSLAPTGNTEAFF. This chain uses TRBV7-2 with TRBJ1-1; D may be TRBD1 (6 bases). The CDR3 has 15 residues. V lost 0 bases to trimming and J lost 1 base, with 9 bases between them. Germline V gives CDR1 SGHTA, CDR2 FQGNSA.

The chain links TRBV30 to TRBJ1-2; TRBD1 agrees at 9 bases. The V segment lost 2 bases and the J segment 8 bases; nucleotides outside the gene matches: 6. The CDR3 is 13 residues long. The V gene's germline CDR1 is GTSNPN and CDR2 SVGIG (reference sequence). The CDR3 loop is CAWSRDRVGGYTF. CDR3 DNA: TGTGCCTGGAGTCGGGACAGGGTAGGCGGCTACACCTTC.

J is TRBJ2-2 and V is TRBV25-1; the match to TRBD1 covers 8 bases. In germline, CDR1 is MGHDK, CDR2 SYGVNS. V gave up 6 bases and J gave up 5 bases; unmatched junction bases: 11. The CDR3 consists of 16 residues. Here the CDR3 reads CASSNSGTGLTGELFF. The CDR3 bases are TGTGCCAGCAGCAACTCCGGGACAGGCCTAACCGGGGAGCTGTTTTTT. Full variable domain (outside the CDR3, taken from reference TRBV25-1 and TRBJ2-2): EADIYQTPRYLVIGTGKKITLECSQTMGHDKMYWYQQDPGMELHLIHYSYGVNSTEKGDLSSESTVSRIRTEHFPLTLESARPSHTSQYLCASSNSGTGLTGELFFGEGSRLTVL.

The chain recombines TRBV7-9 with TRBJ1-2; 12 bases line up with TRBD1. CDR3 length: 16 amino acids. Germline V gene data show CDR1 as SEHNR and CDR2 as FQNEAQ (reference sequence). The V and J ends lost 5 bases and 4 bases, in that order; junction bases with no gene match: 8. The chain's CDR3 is CASSQKGTGGGYGYTF. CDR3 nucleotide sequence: TGTGCCAGCAGCCAAAAGGGGACAGGGGGCGGCTATGGCTACACCTTC.

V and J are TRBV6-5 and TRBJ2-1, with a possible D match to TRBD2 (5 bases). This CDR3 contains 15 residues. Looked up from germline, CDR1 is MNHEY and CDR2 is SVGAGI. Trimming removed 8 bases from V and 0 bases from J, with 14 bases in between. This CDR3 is CASRRAGNSYNEQFF. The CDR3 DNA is TGTGCCAGCCGCCGTGCCGGGAACTCCTACAATGAGCAGTTCTTC.

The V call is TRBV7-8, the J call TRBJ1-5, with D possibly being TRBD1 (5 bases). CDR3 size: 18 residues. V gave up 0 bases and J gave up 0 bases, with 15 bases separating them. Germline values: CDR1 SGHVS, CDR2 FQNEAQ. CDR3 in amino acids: CASSLALSRVYSNQPQHF. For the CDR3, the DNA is TGTGCCAGCAGCTTAGCGCTAAGCAGGGTGTATAGCAATCAGCCCCAGCATTTT.

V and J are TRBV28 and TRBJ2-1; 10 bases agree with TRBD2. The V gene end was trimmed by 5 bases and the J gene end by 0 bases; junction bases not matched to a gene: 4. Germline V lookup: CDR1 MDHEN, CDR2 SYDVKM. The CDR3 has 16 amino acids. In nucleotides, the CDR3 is TGTGCCAGCAGTGCACTAGCGGGGTTCTCCTACAATGAGCAGTTCTTC. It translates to CASSALAGFSYNEQFF.

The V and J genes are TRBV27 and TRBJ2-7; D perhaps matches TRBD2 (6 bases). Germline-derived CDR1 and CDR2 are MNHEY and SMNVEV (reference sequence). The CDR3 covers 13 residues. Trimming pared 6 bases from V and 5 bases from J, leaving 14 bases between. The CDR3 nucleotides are TGTGCCAGCAGCTTGGGAGGTCGGGACGAGCAGTACTTC. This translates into CASSLGGRDEQYF.

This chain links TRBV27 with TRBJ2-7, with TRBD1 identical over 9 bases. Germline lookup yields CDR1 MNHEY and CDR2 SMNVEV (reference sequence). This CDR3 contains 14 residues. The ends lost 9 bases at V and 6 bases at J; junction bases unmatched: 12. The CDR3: CASKGQGASAEQYV. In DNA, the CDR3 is TGTGCCAGTAAGGGACAGGGAGCTTCAGCCGAGCAGTACGTC.

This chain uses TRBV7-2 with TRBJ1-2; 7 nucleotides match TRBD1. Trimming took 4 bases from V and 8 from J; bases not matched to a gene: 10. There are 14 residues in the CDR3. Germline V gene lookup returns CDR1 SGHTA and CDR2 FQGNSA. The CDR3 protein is CASSSQRGLWGYTF. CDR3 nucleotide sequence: TGTGCCAGCAGCTCGCAAAGGGGGCTCTGGGGCTACACCTTC.

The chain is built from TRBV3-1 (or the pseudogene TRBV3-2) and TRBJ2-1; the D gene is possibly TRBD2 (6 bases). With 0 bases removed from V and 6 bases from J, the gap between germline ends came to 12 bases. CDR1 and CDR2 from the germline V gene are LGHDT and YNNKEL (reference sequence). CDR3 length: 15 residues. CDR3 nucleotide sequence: TGTGCCAGCAGCCAAGACCTTCTAGCGACCAATGAGCAGTTCTTC. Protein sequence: CASSQDLLATNEQFF.

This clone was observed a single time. The CDR3 region is CASSRDRAGIYGYTF. DNA for the CDR3: TGTGCCAGCAGCCGAGACAGGGCGGGAATCTATGGCTACACCTTC. The chain recombines TRBV3-1 (or the pseudogene TRBV3-2) with TRBJ1-2; 7 nucleotides agree with TRBD1. The CDR3 totals 15 residues. V trimming: 4 bases; J trimming: 4 bases; junction bases outside the gene matches: 9. Germline values: CDR1 LGHDT, CDR2 YNNKEL (reference sequence).

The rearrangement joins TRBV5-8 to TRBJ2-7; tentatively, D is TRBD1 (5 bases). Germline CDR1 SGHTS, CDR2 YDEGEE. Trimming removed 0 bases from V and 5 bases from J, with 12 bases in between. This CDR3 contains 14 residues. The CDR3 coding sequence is TGTGCCAGCAGCTTGGATGCGGCCAGGGACGAGCAGTACGTC. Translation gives CASSLDAARDEQYV.

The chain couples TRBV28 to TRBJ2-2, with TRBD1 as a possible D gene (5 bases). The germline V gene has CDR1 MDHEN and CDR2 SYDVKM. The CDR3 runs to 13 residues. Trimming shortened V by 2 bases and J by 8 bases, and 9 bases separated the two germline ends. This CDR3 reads CASSLQGTGELFF. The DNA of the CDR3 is TGTGCCAGCAGTTTACAGGGAACGGGGGAGCTGTTTTTT. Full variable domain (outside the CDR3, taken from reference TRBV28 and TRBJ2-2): DVKVTQSSRYLVKRTGEKVFLECVQDMDHENMFWYRQDPGLGLRLIYFSYDVKMKEKGDIPEGYSVSREKKERFSLILESASTNQTSMYLCASSLQGTGELFFGEGSRLTVL.

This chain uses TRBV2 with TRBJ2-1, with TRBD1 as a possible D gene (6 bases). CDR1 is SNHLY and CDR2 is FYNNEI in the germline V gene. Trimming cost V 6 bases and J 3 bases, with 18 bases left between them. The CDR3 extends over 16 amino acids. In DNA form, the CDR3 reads TGTGCCAGCAGGATGGGCCAGGGGACACACTACAATGAGCAGTTCTTC. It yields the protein CASRMGQGTHYNEQFF.

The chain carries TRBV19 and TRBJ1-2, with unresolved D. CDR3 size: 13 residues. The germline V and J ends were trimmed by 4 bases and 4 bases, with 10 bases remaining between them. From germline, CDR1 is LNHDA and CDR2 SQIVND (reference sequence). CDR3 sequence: CASSTGLIYGYTF. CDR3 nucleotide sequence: TGTGCCAGTAGTACCGGACTGATCTATGGCTACACCTTC.

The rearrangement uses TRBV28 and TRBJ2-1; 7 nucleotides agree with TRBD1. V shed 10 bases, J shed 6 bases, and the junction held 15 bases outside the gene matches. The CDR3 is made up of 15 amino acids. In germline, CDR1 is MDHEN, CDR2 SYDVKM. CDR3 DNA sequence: TGTGCCACGCGAGAGGGGGCGCGGAACCTCAATGAGCAGTTCTTC. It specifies CATREGARNLNEQFF.

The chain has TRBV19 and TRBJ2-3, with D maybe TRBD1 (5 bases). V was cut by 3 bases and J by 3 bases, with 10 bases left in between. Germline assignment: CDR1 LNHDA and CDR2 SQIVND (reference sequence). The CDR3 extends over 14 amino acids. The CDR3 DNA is TGTGCCAGTAGTATCGACAGCGTTACAGATACGCAGTATTTT. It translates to CASSIDSVTDTQYF.

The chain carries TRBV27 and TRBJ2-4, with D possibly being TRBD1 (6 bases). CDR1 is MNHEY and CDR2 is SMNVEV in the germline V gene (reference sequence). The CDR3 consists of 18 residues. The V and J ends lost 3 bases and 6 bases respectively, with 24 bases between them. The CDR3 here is CASSLVTGTRPPRNIQYF. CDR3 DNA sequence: TGTGCCAGCAGTTTGGTCACCGGGACACGTCCCCCTAGAAACATTCAGTACTTC.

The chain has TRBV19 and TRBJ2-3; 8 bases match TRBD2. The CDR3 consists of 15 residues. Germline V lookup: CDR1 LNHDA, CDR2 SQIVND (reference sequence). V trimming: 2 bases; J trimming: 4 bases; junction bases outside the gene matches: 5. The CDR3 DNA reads TGTGCCAGTAGTATAAACGGGAGGGCCGCAGATACGCAGTATTTT. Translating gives CASSINGRAADTQYF. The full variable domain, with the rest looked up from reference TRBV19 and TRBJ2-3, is DGGITQSPKYLFRKEGQNVTLSCEQNLNHDAMYWYRQDPGQGLRLIYYSQIVNDFQKGDIAEGYSVSREKKESFPLTVTSAQKNPTAFYLCASSINGRAADTQYFGPGTRLTVL.

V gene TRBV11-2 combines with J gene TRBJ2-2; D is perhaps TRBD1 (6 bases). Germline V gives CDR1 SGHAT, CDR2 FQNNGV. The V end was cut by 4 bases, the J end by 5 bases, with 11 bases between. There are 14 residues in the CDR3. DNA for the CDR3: TGTGCCAGCAGCTGGCCACAGGGAACCGGGGAGCTGTTTTTT. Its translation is CASSWPQGTGELFF.

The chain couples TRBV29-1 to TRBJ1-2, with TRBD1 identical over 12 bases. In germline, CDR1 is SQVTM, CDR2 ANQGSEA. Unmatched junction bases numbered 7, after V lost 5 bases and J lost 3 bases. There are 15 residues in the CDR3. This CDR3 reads CSVRGTGGPYYGYTF. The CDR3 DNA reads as TGCAGCGTTCGTGGGACAGGGGGCCCTTACTATGGCTACACCTTC.

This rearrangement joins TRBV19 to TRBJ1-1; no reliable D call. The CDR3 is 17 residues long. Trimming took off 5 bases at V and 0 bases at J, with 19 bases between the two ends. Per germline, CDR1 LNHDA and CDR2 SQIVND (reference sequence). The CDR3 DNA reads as TGTGCCAGTAGTTTCATTGTCCAGGCTTCCATGAACACTGAAGCTTTCTTT. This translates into CASSFIVQASMNTEAFF.

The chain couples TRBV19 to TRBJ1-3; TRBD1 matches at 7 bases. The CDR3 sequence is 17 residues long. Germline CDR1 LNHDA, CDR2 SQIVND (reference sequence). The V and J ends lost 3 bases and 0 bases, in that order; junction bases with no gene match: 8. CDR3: CASSIARDSPSGNTIYF. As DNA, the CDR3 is TGTGCCAGTAGTATCGCCCGGGACAGCCCCTCTGGAAACACCATATATTTT. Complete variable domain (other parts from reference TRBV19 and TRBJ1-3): DGGITQSPKYLFRKEGQNVTLSCEQNLNHDAMYWYRQDPGQGLRLIYYSQIVNDFQKGDIAEGYSVSREKKESFPLTVTSAQKNPTAFYLCASSIARDSPSGNTIYFGEGSWLTVV.

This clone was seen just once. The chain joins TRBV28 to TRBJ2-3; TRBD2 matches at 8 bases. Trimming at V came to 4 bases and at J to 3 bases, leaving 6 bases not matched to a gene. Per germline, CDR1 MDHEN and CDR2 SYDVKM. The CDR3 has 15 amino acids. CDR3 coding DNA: TGTGCCAGCAGTTATCTAGCGGGCAGGACAGATACGCAGTATTTT. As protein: CASSYLAGRTDTQYF.

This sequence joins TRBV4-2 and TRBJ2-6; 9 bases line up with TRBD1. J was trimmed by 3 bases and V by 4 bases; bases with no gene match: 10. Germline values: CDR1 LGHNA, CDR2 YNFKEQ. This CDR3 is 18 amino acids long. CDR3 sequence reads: CASSLREQGALGANVLTF. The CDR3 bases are TGTGCCAGCAGCCTTAGGGAACAGGGGGCGCTTGGGGCCAACGTCCTGACTTTC.